The 18 T cell receptor beta chains below come from one sample, sequenced in a study of blood T cell repertoires in COVID-19. The assay was immunoSEQ multiplex PCR, and TCRdb's table has in-frame clones only and misses some. The sample lists about 180,000 clones; about 85% were seen once. Sequenced sample: peripheral blood. The receptors were sampled from a woman older than 75 with acute or convalescent COVID-19.

The chain recombines TRBV12-5 with TRBJ1-6; maybe TRBD1 (5 bases). The CDR3 is 15 amino acids. The ends were cut back, 1 base at V and 7 bases at J, with 11 bases in the middle. CDR1 LGHNT and CDR2 FRNRAP come from the germline V gene. In nucleotides, the CDR3 is TGTGCTAGTGGTTTGGGTGGGCAGGGAAATTCACCCCTCCACTTT. Amino acids: CASGLGGQGNSPLHF.

The chain carries TRBV24-1 and TRBJ2-1, with D possibly matching TRBD2 (6 bases). The CDR3 runs to 16 residues. The V gene's germline CDR1 is KGHDR and CDR2 SFDVKD. V shed 4 bases and J shed 5 bases, with 17 bases lying between them. This CDR3 reads CATSDPRRGFNNEQFF. Written as DNA, the CDR3 is TGTGCCACCAGTGACCCAAGGCGGGGATTTAACAATGAGCAGTTCTTC.

CDR3 sequence reads: CASSSTRTGLNSPLHF. The CDR3, as DNA: TGTGCCAGCAGTTCGACCCGGACAGGACTTAATTCACCCCTCCACTTT. The chain has TRBV27 and TRBJ1-6; 7 bases fit TRBD1. Germline lookup yields CDR1 MNHEY and CDR2 SMNVEV (reference sequence). CDR3 length equals 16 residues. V lost 4 bases and J lost 6; bases outside the gene matches: 9.

The rearrangement joins TRBV19 to TRBJ2-2; possibly TRBD2 for D (5 bases). Trimming took off 6 bases at V and 4 bases at J, with 18 bases between the two ends. This CDR3 has 16 residues. CDR1 is LNHDA and CDR2 is SQIVND in the germline V gene (reference sequence). The CDR3 nucleotides read TGTGCCAGTAGCCACGTGGGTTTCCGGGGCACCGGGGAGCTGTTTTTT. Translated: CASSHVGFRGTGELFF.

The chain has TRBV10-2 and TRBJ1-2, with 10 bases matching TRBD1. This CDR3 has 17 residues. The V and J ends lost 0 bases and 3 bases, in that order; junction bases with no gene match: 7. Germline V gene data show CDR1 as WSHSY and CDR2 as SAAADI. The CDR3: CASSESRGQGWYYGYTF. The CDR3 DNA sequence: TGCGCCAGCAGTGAGTCGAGGGGACAGGGGTGGTACTATGGCTACACCTTC.

V is TRBV7-2 and J is TRBJ1-4, with D unresolved. The CDR3 runs to 14 residues. Trimming left V 8 bases short and J 8 bases short, with 18 bases between. CDR1 and CDR2 from the germline V gene are SGHTA and FQGNSA. CDR3 nucleotides: TGTGCCAGCCAATTAACGGCAGGAGGGGAAAAACTGTTTTTT. As protein: CASQLTAGGEKLFF.

V is TRBV6-5 and J is TRBJ2-1; 9 nucleotides line up with TRBD2. Looked up from germline, CDR1 is MNHEY and CDR2 is SVGAGI. The CDR3 length is 13 residues. V shed 5 bases, J shed 10 bases, and the junction held 6 bases outside the gene matches. The CDR3 DNA reads TGTGCCAGCAGTCTTGGACTAGCGCGAGAGCAGTTCTTC. Translated: CASSLGLAREQFF.

V gene TRBV19 combines with J gene TRBJ2-3; D may be TRBD2 (6 bases). CDR3 length: 16 amino acids. The germline CDR1 and CDR2 sequences are LNHDA and SQIVND (reference sequence). Trimming removed 6 bases at V and 0 bases at J, with 16 bases between. CDR3 amino acids: CASSPRAGISTDTQYF. Here the CDR3 DNA reads TGTGCCAGTAGCCCTCGAGCGGGCATAAGCACAGATACGCAGTATTTT.

The genes are TRBV29-1 and TRBJ2-7, with 8 positions matching TRBD2. This CDR3 contains 14 residues. Germline V gene sequence: CDR1 SQVTM, CDR2 ANQGSEA. The J segment lost 5 bases and the V segment lost 0 bases, leaving 6 bases of the junction unmatched. CDR3 bases: TGCAGCGTTGAAGATCGGGTTAGCGGGAACGAGCAGTACTTC. It yields the protein CSVEDRVSGNEQYF.

The chain joins TRBV5-1 to TRBJ2-7; tentative D call: TRBD2 (6 bases). Deletions cut 0 bases from V and 12 bases from J, with 16 bases between. Germline values: CDR1 SGHRS, CDR2 YFSETQ. The CDR3 covers 13 residues. The CDR3 DNA reads TGCGCCAGCAGCTTGGGAGCGGGCCCCCTGTGGTACTTC. It yields the protein CASSLGAGPLWYF.

The CDR3 sequence is CASSSEDRTYEQYF. In DNA, the CDR3 is TGTGCCAGCAGCTCCGAGGACAGGACCTACGAGCAGTACTTC. V usage is TRBV7-9 and J usage is TRBJ2-7, with TRBD1 identical over 7 bases. The CDR3 is made up of 14 amino acids. Germline V lookup: CDR1 SEHNR, CDR2 FQNEAQ (reference sequence). V was clipped by 4 bases and J by 2 bases; unmatched bases: 5.

The chain is built from TRBV2 and TRBJ2-7; 13 nucleotides align to TRBD2. The CDR3 length is 15 residues. V dropped 6 bases and J dropped 5; count of bases not matched to a gene: 7. The germline CDR1 and CDR2 sequences are SNHLY and FYNNEI. This CDR3 is CASSPRLAGGNEQYF. In DNA form, the CDR3 reads TGTGCCAGCAGCCCCAGACTAGCGGGAGGTAACGAGCAGTACTTC.

The rearrangement joins TRBV5-1 to TRBJ1-4, with a tentative D call TRBD1 (5 bases). The CDR3 covers 16 residues. The V end was cut by 0 bases, the J end by 7 bases, with 16 bases between. Looked up from germline, CDR1 is SGHRS and CDR2 is YFSETQ. The CDR3, as DNA: TGCGCCAGCAGCTTGGGGTCGGGTTTGGGGGGTGAAAAACTGTTTTTT. Amino acid sequence: CASSLGSGLGGEKLFF.

The CDR3 is CASKPGLAGDYSYEQYF. The CDR3, as DNA: TGTGCCAGCAAACCCGGACTAGCGGGAGATTACTCCTACGAGCAGTACTTC. This chain uses TRBV6-4 with TRBJ2-7; 13 nucleotides align to TRBD2. Per the germline V gene, CDR1 is MRHNA and CDR2 is SNTAGT. Trimming took 7 bases from V and 0 from J; bases not matched to a gene: 9. The CDR3 runs 17 residues.

The rearrangement joins TRBV9 to TRBJ2-5; D call uncertain. Between the trimmed V and J ends, which lost 0 bases and 1 base, there was a span of 10 bases. The germline V gene encodes CDR1 SGDLS and CDR2 YYNGEE. The length of the CDR3 is 15 residues. The CDR3 DNA sequence: TGTGCCAGCAGCGTAGAGGCAGCGCGCCAAGAGACCCAGTACTTC. Protein product: CASSVEAARQETQYF.

The genes are TRBV5-6 and TRBJ2-5; D gene ambiguous. The germline V and J ends were trimmed by 6 bases and 3 bases, with 12 bases remaining between them. Germline-derived CDR1 and CDR2 are SGHDT and YYEEEE. The CDR3 sequence is 13 residues long. CDR3 sequence: CASTSGRKETQYF. The CDR3, as DNA: TGTGCCAGCACCTCAGGCAGGAAAGAGACCCAGTACTTC.

The sample holds one count of this clone. The chain carries TRBV18 and TRBJ2-7, with TRBD2 identical over 8 bases. The germline CDR1 and CDR2 sequences are KGHSH and LQKENI. V was clipped by 3 bases and J by 2 bases; unmatched bases: 6. The CDR3 runs to 15 residues. The CDR3 DNA reads as TGTGCCAGCTCACCTTTAGCGGGACTAGCCTACGAGCAGTACTTC. Protein sequence: CASSPLAGLAYEQYF.

Only a few counts were recorded for this clone. The J gene is TRBJ2-5, the V gene TRBV3-1 (or the pseudogene TRBV3-2); 13 bases fit TRBD2. V gave up 0 bases and J gave up 3 bases; unmatched junction bases: 4. CDR3 length: 17 residues. CDR1 is LGHDT and CDR2 is YNNKEL in the germline V gene (reference sequence). CDR3: CASSQDGLAGAKETQYF. CDR3 nucleotides: TGTGCCAGCAGCCAAGATGGACTAGCGGGGGCCAAAGAGACCCAGTACTTC.